This is a list of T cell receptor beta chains from one sample in a study of T cells after yellow fever vaccination. Each CDR3 protein is one row after TCRdb ran MiXCR on the 5' RACE reads. Counted here are roughly 120,000 distinct CDR3 sequences, approximately 7.1% occurring once; the ten biggest clones make up 2.7%. Source: CD4+ T cells sorted from PBMCs, taken around 45 days after the first yellow fever vaccination. All receptors come from a man aged 18 to 29 who received the YFV17D yellow fever vaccine. The CDR3 runs from the conserved cysteine through the conserved F or W. Each record gives: D gene, J gene, clone size, V gene, CDR3 protein, CDR3 DNA. The D gene is left open where the match is weak. Not every row has a clone size; where given, it reads once, few, many or a size class.

TRBD2	TRBJ2-2	few	TRBV20-1	CSALSGGSNTGELFF	TGCAGTGCCCTTTCGGGGGGATCTAACACCGGGGAGCTGTTTTTT
-	TRBJ2-3	many	TRBV19	CASSSSTRQPQYF	TGTGCCAGTAGCTCCTCGACTCGGCAACCGCAGTATTTT
TRBD1	TRBJ1-1	many	TRBV5-1	CASKLRGRGAEAFF	TGCGCCAGCAAACTTAGGGGGCGAGGCGCTGAAGCTTTCTTT
-	TRBJ1-2	many	TRBV19	CASSPTGTPFGYTF	TGTGCCAGTAGTCCGACCGGGACACCCTTCGGCTACACCTTC
-	TRBJ1-2	many	TRBV4-3	CASSQGLPDGYTF	TGCGCCAGCAGCCAAGGGTTGCCCGATGGCTACACCTTC
TRBD1	TRBJ1-6	-	TRBV15	CATSRTTGGTGESPLHF	TGTGCCACCAGCAGAACCACCGGTGGGACAGGGGAGTCACCCCTCCACTTT
-	TRBJ1-5	many	TRBV28	CASTRGGSFLQHF	TGTGCCAGCACCCGGGGAGGGTCCTTCTTACAGCATTTT
-	TRBJ2-6	-	TRBV10-3	CAISEFFASGANVLTF	TGTGCCATCAGTGAGTTTTTCGCGTCTGGGGCCAACGTCCTGACTTTC
TRBD1	TRBJ2-1	many	TRBV11-1	CASSYFRTGESEQFF	TGTGCCAGCAGCTATTTTCGGACAGGGGAGAGTGAGCAGTTCTTC
-	TRBJ1-6	-	TRBV7-2	CASSIRSDRLNSPLHF	TGTGCCAGCAGCATAAGGTCGGACCGTCTTAATTCACCCCTCCACTTT
-	TRBJ2-1	many	TRBV5-1	CASSDGTYNEQFF	TGCGCCAGCAGCGATGGGACTTACAATGAGCAGTTCTTC
TRBD2	TRBJ2-5	many	TRBV6-5	CASSYGAGGGTQYF	TGTGCCAGCAGTTACGGTGCGGGGGGGGGGACCCAGTACTTC
-	TRBJ2-5	many	TRBV6-2/TRBV6-3	CASTTGDGQETQYF	TGTGCCAGCACCACGGGGGACGGCCAAGAGACCCAGTACTTC
TRBD2	TRBJ2-1	many	TRBV6-2/TRBV6-3	CASSYLGLAGVLYNEQFF	TGTGCCAGCAGTTACCTCGGGCTAGCGGGGGTTCTTTACAATGAGCAGTTCTTC
TRBD2	TRBJ2-5	many	TRBV11-1	CASSLAGGSYQETQYF	TGTGCCAGCAGCTTGGCGGGGGGGTCGTACCAAGAGACCCAGTACTTC
TRBD1	TRBJ2-3	many	TRBV20-1	CSAQGAGTDTQYF	TGCAGTGCCCAGGGGGCGGGCACAGATACGCAGTATTTT
-	TRBJ2-1	few	TRBV5-4	CASSLDQNEQFF	TGTGCCAGCAGCTTGGACCAGAATGAGCAGTTCTTC
-	TRBJ2-7	many	TRBV5-1	CASSSVTHTYEQYF	TGCGCCAGCAGCTCCGTCACCCACACCTACGAGCAGTACTTC
-	TRBJ2-3	many	TRBV6-2/TRBV6-3	CASSWGGGFTDTQYF	TGTGCCAGCAGTTGGGGAGGGGGGTTCACAGATACGCAGTATTTT
TRBD2	TRBJ2-1	many	TRBV12-3/TRBV12-4	CASRRAGGSYNEQFF	TGTGCCAGCAGAAGAGCGGGGGGAAGCTACAATGAGCAGTTCTTC
-	TRBJ1-5	-	TRBV4-3	CASSQDSSGDSNQPQHF	TGCGCCAGCAGCCAAGATAGTTCGGGAGATAGCAATCAGCCCCAGCATTTT
-	TRBJ1-5	many	TRBV7-8	CASSSGQYSNQPQHF	TGTGCCAGCAGCTCCGGACAGTATAGCAATCAGCCCCAGCATTTT
-	TRBJ1-1	many	TRBV6-1	CASSHDRRRPLVNTEAFF	TGTGCCAGCAGCCACGACAGGCGAAGGCCCCTGGTGAACACTGAAGCTTTCTTT
-	TRBJ2-7	many	TRBV29-1	CSVEKDSNYEQYF	TGCAGCGTTGAAAAGGACAGCAACTACGAGCAGTACTTC
-	TRBJ1-4	many	TRBV7-3	CASSPLGSHNEKLFF	TGTGCCAGCAGCCCCCTGGGGAGTCATAATGAAAAACTGTTTTTT
-	TRBJ2-5	-	TRBV5-4	CASSLRLGAQETQYF	TGTGCCAGCAGCTTGAGGCTGGGGGCTCAAGAGACCCAGTACTTC
TRBD2	TRBJ2-5	many	TRBV5-6	CASSARELGGETQYF	TGTGCCAGCAGCGCCAGGGAATTGGGGGGGGAGACCCAGTACTTC
-	TRBJ1-3	many	TRBV4-3	CASSQGGNRAGNTIYF	TGCGCCAGCAGCCAAGGGGGGAACAGGGCTGGAAACACCATATATTTT
-	TRBJ1-2	many	TRBV6-1	CASRRDPTNYGYTF	TGTGCCAGCAGGCGGGACCCAACTAACTATGGCTACACCTTC
-	TRBJ2-3	many	TRBV6-5	CASNRRNGGTDTQYF	TGTGCCAGCAATCGTCGAAACGGGGGCACAGATACGCAGTATTTT
TRBD2	TRBJ2-3	-	TRBV2	CASSPTSGGRGTDTQYF	TGTGCCAGCAGTCCGACTAGCGGGGGGCGCGGCACAGATACGCAGTATTTT
-	TRBJ2-1	many	TRBV11-2	CASSFPGGRGNEQFF	TGTGCCAGCAGCTTTCCCGGGGGGCGAGGCAATGAGCAGTTCTTC
-	TRBJ2-3	-	TRBV5-5	CASSSFRTDTQYF	TGTGCCAGCAGCTCCTTCCGGACAGATACGCAGTATTTT